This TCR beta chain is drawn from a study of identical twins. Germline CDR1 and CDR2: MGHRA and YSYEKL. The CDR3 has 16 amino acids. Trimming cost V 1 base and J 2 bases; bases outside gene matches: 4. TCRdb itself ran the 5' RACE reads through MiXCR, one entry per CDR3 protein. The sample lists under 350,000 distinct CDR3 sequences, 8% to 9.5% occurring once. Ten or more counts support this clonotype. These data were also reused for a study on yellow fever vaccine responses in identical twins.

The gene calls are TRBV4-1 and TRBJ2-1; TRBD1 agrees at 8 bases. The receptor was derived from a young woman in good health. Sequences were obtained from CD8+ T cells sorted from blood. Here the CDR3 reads CASSQAGDRPYNEQFF. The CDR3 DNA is TGCGCCAGCAGCCAAGCTGGGGACAGGCCCTACAATGAGCAGTTCTTC.